This T cell receptor (beta chain) was recorded in a study of T cells in women clearing cervical HPV infection. Across the study: Case blood drawn at lesion detection; control blood after infection cleared. With HLA typing for only a few women, HLA confounding remains possible.

Whole-study results and caveats: Combining TCR richness with V gene abundances gave approximately 0.8 AUC.

Looked up from germline, CDR1 is KGHSH and CDR2 is LQKENI. V lost 5 bases to trimming and J lost 6 bases, with 16 bases between them. This CDR3 has 14 residues. The table came from immunoSEQ multiplex PCR; TCRdb's copy has only in-frame clones and leaves some out. The sample has 15,000 to 20,000 clones. Points on this clone: What it binds is unknown. The read ends 3 residues before the CDR3 terminus; that terminus is restored from the germline J gene.

The V and J genes are TRBV18 and TRBJ1-1; D is perhaps TRBD1 (6 bases). The sequenced sample consisted of blood buffy coat. The clonotype originates from a woman aged 18 to 75 with a cervical HPV16 infection that either progressed to CIN3+ or cleared (not recorded which). The part of the CDR3 DNA that was read is TGTGCCAGCTCAGATACAACAGGGAGCGCTGAA. It yields the protein CASSDTTGSAE. The complete CDR3 reads CASSDTTGSAEAFF.